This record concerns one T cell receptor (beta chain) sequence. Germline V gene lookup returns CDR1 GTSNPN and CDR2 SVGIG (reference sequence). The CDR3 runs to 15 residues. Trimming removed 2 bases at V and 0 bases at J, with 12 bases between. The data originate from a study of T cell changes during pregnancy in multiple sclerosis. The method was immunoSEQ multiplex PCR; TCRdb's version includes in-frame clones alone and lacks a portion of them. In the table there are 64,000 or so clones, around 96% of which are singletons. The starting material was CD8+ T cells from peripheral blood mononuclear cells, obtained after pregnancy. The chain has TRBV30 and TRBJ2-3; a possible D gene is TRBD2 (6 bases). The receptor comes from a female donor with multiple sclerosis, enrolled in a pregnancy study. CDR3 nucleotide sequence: TGTGCCTGGAGTATCCTAGCGACTAGCACAGATACGCAGTATTTT. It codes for CAWSILATSTDTQYF.